This T cell receptor beta chain is drawn from a study of T-cell memory formation after mild COVID-19. Turning to the study itself: TCR clustering was largely donor specific.

This clonotype was counted a few times. Its specificity is unknown. Study-wide results and limits: Largely, contracting CD4+ clones fell within CM and EM, and contracting CD8+ clones within EMRA.

TCRdb analysed the 5' RACE reads with MiXCR anew, one entry per CDR3 protein. The sample lists about 500,000 distinct CDR3 sequences, roughly 22% seen once, with around 12% in the top ten. The CDR3 runs to 14 residues. The germline V gene encodes CDR1 MNHEY and CDR2 SVGAGI. V was shortened by 0 bases and J by 2 bases, with 5 bases between the two germline ends. The TCR was taken from an adult woman who had mild COVID-19 (a few samples of this study predate the infection). Cell type and time point are not known. The chain uses TRBV6-5 and TRBJ2-1; the D is unclear. Material for sequencing was PBMCs or a T cell subset sorted from them (not recorded which). For the CDR3, the DNA is TGTGCCAGCAGTTACTCGTTGGCCTACAATGAGCAGTTCTTC. Protein sequence: CASSYSLAYNEQFF.